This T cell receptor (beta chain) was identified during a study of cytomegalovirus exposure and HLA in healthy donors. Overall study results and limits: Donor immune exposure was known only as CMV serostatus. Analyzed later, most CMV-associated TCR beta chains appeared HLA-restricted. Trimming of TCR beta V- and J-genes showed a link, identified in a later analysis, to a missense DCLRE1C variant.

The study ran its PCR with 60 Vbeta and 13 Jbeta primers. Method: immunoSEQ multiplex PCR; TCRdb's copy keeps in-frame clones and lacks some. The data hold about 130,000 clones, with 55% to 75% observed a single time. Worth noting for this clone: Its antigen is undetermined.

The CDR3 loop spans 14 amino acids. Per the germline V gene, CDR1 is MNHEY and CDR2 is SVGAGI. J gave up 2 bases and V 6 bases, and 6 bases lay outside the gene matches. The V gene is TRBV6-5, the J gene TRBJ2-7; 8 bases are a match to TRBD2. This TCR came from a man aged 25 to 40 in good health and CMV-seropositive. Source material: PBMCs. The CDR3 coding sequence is TGTGCCAGCAGCGCCCAAGCGGGAGCCTACGAGCAGTACTTC. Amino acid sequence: CASSAQAGAYEQYF.